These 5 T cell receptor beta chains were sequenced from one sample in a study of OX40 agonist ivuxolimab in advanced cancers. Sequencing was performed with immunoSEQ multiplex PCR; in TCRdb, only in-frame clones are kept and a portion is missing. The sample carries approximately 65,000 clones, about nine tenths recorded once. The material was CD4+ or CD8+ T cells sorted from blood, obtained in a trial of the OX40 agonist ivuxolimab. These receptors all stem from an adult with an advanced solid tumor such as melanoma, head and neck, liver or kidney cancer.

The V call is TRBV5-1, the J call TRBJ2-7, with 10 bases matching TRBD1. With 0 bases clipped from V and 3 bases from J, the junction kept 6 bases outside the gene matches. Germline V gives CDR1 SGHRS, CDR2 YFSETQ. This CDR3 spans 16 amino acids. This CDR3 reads CASSLGWGQGSYEQYF. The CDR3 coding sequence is TGCGCCAGCAGCTTGGGCTGGGGACAGGGGAGCTACGAGCAGTACTTC.

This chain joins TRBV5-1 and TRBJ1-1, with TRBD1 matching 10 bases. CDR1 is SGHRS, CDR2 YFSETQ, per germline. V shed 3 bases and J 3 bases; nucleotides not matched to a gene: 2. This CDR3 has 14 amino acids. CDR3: CASSSGTGDTEAFF. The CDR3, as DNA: TGCGCCAGCAGCTCCGGGACAGGGGACACTGAAGCTTTCTTT.

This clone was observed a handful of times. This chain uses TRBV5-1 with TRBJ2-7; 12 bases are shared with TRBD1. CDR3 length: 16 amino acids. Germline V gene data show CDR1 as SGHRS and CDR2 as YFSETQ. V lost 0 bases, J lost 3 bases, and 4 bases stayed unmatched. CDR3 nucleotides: TGCGCCAGCAGCTTGGGAGGGACAGGGGGCTTCTACGAGCAGTACTTC. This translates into CASSLGGTGGFYEQYF.

This CDR3 is CASNDGASTEAFF. The CDR3 nucleotides are TGTGCCAGTAATGATGGGGCGAGCACTGAAGCTTTCTTT. This chain connects TRBV19 to TRBJ1-1, with TRBD1 as a possible D gene (5 bases). CDR1 is LNHDA and CDR2 is SQIVND in the germline V gene (reference sequence). Trimming removed 7 bases from V and 4 bases from J, with 13 bases in between. The CDR3 consists of 13 residues.

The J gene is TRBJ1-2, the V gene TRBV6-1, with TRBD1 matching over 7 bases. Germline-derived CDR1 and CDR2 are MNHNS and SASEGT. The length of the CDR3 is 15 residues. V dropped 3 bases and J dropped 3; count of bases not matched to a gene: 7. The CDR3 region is CASSDKGAGDYGYTF. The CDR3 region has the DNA TGTGCCAGCAGTGACAAGGGGGCGGGTGACTATGGCTACACCTTC.